This TCR beta chain was retrieved from a study of long-term antiretroviral therapy in people with HIV. V shed 3 bases and J shed 4 bases, with 9 bases lying between them. Germline V CDR1 and CDR2: KGHSH, LQKENI. CDR3 length: 14 residues. At survey level, the immunoSEQ assay was run in its v3.0 version. Repertoires were generated with immunoSEQ multiplex PCR, while TCRdb's copy carries only in-frame clones and drops some. Seen here are under 20,000 clones, around 73% observed once, and the top ten hold roughly 14%. Here the sequenced sample was unsorted PBMCs, taken about 3.1 years after starting antiretroviral therapy. V gene TRBV18 combines with J gene TRBJ2-2; D is uncertain. The receptor was isolated from a woman aged 40-49 years with HIV. For the CDR3, the DNA is TGTGCCAGCTCACCTCCCCCGGGCACCGGGGAGCTGTTTTTT. Its protein product is CASSPPPGTGELFF.